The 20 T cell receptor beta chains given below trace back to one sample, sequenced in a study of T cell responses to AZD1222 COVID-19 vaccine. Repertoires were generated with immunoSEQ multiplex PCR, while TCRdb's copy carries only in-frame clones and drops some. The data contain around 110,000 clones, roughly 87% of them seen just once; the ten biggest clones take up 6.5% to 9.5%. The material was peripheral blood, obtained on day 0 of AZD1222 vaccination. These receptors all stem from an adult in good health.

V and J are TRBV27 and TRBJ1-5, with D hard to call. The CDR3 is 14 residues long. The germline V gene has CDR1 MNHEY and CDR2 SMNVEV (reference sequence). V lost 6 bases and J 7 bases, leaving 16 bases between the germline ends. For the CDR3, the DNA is TGTGCCAGCAGCCCTAACGCCCGACGCCAGCCCCAGCATTTT. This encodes CASSPNARRQPQHF.

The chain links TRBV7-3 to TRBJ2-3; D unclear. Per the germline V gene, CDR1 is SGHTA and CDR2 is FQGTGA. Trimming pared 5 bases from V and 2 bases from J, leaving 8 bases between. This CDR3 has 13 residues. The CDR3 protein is CASSTHHTDTQYF. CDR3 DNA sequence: TGTGCCAGCAGCACCCACCACACAGATACGCAGTATTTT. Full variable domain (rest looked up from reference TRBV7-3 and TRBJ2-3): GAGVSQTPSNKVTEKGKYVELRCDPISGHTALYWYRQSLGQGPEFLIYFQGTGAADDSGLPNDRFFAVRPEGSVSTLKIQRTERGDSAVYLCASSTHHTDTQYFGPGTRLTVL.

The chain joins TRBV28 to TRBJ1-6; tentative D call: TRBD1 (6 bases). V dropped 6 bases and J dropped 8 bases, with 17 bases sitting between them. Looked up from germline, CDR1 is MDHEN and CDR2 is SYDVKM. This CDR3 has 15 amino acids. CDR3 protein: CASSAGQIKHSPLHF. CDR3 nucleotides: TGTGCCAGCAGCGCAGGACAGATTAAACATTCACCCCTCCACTTT.

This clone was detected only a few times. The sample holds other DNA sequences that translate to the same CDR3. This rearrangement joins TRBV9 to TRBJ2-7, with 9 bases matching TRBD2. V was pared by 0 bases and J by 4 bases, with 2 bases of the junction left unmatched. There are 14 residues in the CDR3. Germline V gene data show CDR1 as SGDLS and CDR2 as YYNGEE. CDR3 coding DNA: TGTGCCAGCAGCGTAGGCCTAGCGGGGTACGAGCAGTACTTC. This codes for CASSVGLAGYEQYF.

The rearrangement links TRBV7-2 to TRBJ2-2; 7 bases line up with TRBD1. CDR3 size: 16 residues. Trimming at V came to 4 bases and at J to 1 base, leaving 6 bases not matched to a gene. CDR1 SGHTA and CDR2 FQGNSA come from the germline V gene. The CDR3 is CASSWTGTENTGELFF. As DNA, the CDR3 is TGTGCCAGCAGCTGGACCGGGACAGAGAACACCGGGGAGCTGTTTTTT.

The CDR3: CASSLGQVSYEQYF. The CDR3 nucleotides are TGTGCCAGCAGTTTGGGCCAGGTGAGCTACGAGCAGTACTTC. V gene TRBV28 combines with J gene TRBJ2-7; no clear D gene. The CDR3 is 14 amino acids. CDR1 and CDR2 from the germline V gene are MDHEN and SYDVKM. V dropped 3 bases and J dropped 3 bases, with 12 bases sitting between them. Using reference TRBV28 and TRBJ2-7 for the parts outside the CDR3, the full variable domain is DVKVTQSSRYLVKRTGEKVFLECVQDMDHENMFWYRQDPGLGLRLIYFSYDVKMKEKGDIPEGYSVSREKKERFSLILESASTNQTSMYLCASSLGQVSYEQYFGPGTRLTVT.

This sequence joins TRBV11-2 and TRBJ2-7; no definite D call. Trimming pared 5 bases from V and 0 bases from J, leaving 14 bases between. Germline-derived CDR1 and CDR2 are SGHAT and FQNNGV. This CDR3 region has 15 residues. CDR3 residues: CASSLELGSSYEQYF. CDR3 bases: TGTGCCAGCAGCCTCGAGCTGGGCAGCTCCTACGAGCAGTACTTC. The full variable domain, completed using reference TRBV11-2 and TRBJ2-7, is EAGVAQSPRYKIIEKRQSVAFWCNPISGHATLYWYQQILGQGPKLLIQFQNNGVVDDSQLPKDRFSAERLKGVDSTLKIQPAKLEDSAVYLCASSLELGSSYEQYFGPGTRLTVT.

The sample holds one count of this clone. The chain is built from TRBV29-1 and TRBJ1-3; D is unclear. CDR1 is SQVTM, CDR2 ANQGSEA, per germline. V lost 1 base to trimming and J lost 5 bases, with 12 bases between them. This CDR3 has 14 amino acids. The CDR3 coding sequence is TGCAGCGTTGAAGGCCTAGGGCGGAGAAACACCATATATTTT. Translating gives CSVEGLGRRNTIYF. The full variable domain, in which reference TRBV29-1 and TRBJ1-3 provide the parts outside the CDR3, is SAVISQKPSRDICQRGTSLTIQCQVDSQVTMMFWYRQQPGQSLTLIATANQGSEATYESGFVIDKFPISRPNLTFSTLTVSNMSPEDSSIYLCSVEGLGRRNTIYFGEGSWLTVV.

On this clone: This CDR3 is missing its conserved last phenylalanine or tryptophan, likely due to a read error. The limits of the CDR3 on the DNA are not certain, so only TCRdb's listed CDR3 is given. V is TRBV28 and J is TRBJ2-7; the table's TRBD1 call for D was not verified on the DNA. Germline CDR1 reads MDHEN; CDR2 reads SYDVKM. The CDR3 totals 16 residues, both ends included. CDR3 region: CASSLPSLNRAATGGM.

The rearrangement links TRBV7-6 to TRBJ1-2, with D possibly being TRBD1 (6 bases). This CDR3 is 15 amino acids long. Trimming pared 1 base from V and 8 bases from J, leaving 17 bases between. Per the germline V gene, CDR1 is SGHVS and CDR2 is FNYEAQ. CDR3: CASSLDFRGGSGYTF. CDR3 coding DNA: TGTGCCAGCAGCTTAGATTTTCGGGGGGGCTCCGGCTACACCTTC.

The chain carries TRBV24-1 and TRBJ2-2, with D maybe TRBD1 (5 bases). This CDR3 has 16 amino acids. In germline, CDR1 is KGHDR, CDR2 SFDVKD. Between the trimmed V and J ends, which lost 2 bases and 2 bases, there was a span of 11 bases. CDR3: CATSDSDTLNTGELFF. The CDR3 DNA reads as TGTGCCACCAGTGATTCGGACACCTTAAACACCGGGGAGCTGTTTTTT.

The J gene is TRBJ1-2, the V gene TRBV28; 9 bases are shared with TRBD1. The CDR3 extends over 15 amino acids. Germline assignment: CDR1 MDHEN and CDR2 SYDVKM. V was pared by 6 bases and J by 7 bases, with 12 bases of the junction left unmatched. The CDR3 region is CASSVPGQGTGGYTF. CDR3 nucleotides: TGTGCCAGCAGCGTACCGGGACAGGGAACAGGTGGCTACACCTTC.

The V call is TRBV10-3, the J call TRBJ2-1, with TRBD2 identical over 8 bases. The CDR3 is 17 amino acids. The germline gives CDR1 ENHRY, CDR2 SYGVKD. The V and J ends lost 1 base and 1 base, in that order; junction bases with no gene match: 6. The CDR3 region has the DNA TGTGCCATCAGTGAGTTGAGTAGCGGGGATTCCTACAATGAGCAGTTCTTC. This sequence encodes CAISELSSGDSYNEQFF.

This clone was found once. In nucleotides, the CDR3 is TGTGCCAGCTCCCCGGCAGGGTTTAGCAATCAGCCCCAGCATTTT. This sequence encodes CASSPAGFSNQPQHF. The chain carries TRBV18 and TRBJ1-5; maybe TRBD1 (5 bases). CDR3 length equals 15 residues. CDR1 is KGHSH, CDR2 LQKENI, per germline. The germline V and J ends were trimmed by 6 bases and 0 bases, with 12 bases remaining between them.

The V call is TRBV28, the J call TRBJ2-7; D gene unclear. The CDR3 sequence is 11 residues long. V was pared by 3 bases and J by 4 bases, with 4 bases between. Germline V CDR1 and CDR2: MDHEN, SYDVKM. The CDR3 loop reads CASSLLYEQYF. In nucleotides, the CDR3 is TGTGCCAGCAGTTTGCTGTACGAGCAGTACTTC.

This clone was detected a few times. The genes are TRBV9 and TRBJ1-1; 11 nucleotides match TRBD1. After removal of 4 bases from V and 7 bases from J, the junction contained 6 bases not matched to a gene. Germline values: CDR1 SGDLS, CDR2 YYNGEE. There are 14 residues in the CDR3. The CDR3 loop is CASSPRTGGDEAFF. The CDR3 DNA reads TGTGCCAGCAGCCCTAGGACAGGGGGCGATGAAGCTTTCTTT.

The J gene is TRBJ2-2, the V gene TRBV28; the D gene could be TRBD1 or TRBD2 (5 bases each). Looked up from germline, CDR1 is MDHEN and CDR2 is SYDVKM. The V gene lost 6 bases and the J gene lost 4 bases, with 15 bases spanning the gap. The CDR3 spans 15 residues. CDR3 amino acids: CASRSWGSFTGELFF. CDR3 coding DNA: TGTGCCAGCAGGTCTTGGGGGTCTTTCACCGGGGAGCTGTTTTTT.

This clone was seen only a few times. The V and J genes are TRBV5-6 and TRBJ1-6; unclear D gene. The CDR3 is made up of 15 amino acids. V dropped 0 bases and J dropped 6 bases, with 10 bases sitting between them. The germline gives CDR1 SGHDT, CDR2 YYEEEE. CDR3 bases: TGTGCCAGCAGCTTGGAGGGCAAAGGTAATTCACCCCTCCACTTT. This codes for CASSLEGKGNSPLHF. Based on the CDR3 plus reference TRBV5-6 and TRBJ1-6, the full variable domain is DAGVTQSPTHLIKTRGQQVTLRCSPKSGHDTVSWYQQALGQGPQFIFQYYEEEERQRGNFPDRFSGHQFPNYSSELNVNALLLGDSALYLCASSLEGKGNSPLHFGNGTRLTVT.

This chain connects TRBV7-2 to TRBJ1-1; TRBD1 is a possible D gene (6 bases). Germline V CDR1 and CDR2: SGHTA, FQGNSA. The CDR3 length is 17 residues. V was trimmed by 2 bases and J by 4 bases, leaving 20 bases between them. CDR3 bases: TGTGCCAGCAGCTTACCCTCCCACTTGACAGGAGGCACTGAAGCTTTCTTT. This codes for CASSLPSHLTGGTEAFF.

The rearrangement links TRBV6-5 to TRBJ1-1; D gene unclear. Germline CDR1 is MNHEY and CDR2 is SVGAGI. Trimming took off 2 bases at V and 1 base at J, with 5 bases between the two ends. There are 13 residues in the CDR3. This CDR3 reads CASSYGRNTEAFF. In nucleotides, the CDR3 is TGTGCCAGCAGTTACGGACGGAACACTGAAGCTTTCTTT.